This entry concerns a single T cell receptor (beta chain). This specimen belongs to a study of blood T cell repertoires in COVID-19. Repertoires were generated with immunoSEQ multiplex PCR, while TCRdb's copy carries only in-frame clones and drops some. The data hold about 130,000 clones, with approximately 85% observed a single time. Trimming took off 4 bases at V and 3 bases at J, with 16 bases between the two ends. The CDR3 spans 16 residues. CDR1 is SGDLS, CDR2 YYNGEE, per germline. Sequencing was done on a sample of peripheral blood. The gene calls are TRBV9 and TRBJ2-2; D is possibly TRBD1 (5 bases). This TCR came from a man under 40 with COVID-19, enrolled during active disease. In nucleotides, the CDR3 is TGTGCCAGCAGCCCGATGGCGGACACCTACACCGGGGAGCTGTTTTTT. Protein sequence: CASSPMADTYTGELFF.